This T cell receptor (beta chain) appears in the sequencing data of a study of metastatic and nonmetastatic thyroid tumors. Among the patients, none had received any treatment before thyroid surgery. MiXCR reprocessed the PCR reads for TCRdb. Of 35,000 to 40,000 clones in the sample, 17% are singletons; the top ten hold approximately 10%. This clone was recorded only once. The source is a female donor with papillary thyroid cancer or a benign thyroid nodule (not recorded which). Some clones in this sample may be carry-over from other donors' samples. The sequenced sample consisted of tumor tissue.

CDR3 nucleotide sequence: TGTGCCAGCAGTGAGACGGGACAGGGATATCGTGCGTACTATGGCTACACCTTC. It encodes CASSETGQGYRAYYGYTF. The chain is built from TRBV6-1 and TRBJ1-2, with TRBD1 identical over 9 bases. Trimming took 3 bases from V and 3 from J; bases not matched to a gene: 14. CDR1 MNHNS and CDR2 SASEGT come from the germline V gene. This CDR3 is 18 amino acids long.